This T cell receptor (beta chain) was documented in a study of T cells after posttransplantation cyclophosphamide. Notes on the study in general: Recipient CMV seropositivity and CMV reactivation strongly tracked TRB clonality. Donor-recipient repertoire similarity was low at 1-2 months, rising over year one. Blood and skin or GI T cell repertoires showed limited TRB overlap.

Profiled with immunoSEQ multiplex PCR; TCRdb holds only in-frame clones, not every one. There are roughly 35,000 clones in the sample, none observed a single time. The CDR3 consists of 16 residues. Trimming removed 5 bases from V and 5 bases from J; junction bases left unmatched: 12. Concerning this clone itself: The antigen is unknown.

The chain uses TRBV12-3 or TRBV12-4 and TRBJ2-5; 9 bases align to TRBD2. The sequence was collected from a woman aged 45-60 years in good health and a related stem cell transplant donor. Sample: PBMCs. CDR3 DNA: TGTGCCAGCAGTGGACTAGCGCGACACCGCCCGGAGACCCAGTACTTC. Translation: CASSGLARHRPETQYF.